A selection of T cell receptor beta chains follows, all from one sample in a study of blood T cell repertoires in COVID-19. The assay was immunoSEQ multiplex PCR, and TCRdb's table has in-frame clones only and misses some. The sample lists over 45,000 clones; around 85% were seen once. The sequencing input was peripheral blood. The receptors shown here come from a woman of 80 years or more with acute or convalescent COVID-19. The CDR3 runs from the conserved cysteine through the conserved F or W. D genes are given only for firm matches. The listing skips clone size in some rows; elsewhere it reads once, few, many or a size class.

j_call,v_call,d_call,clone_size,cdr3_aa,cdr3_nt
TRBJ2-2,TRBV6-5,TRBD1,.,CASSLGTGDTGELFF,TGTGCCAGCAGTTTGGGGACAGGGGACACCGGGGAGCTGTTTTTT
TRBJ1-5,TRBV4-2,TRBD1,.,CASSSDRGLNQPQHF,TGTGCCAGCAGCTCGGACAGGGGGCTCAATCAGCCCCAGCATTTT
TRBJ2-2,TRBV24-1,TRBD2,.,CATSDGLAGTGELFF,TGTGCCACCAGTGATGGGCTAGCGGGGACCGGGGAGCTGTTTTTT
TRBJ2-2,TRBV7-9,.,.,CASSLEGTGELFF,TGTGCCAGCAGCTTAGAGGGGACCGGGGAGCTGTTTTTT
TRBJ2-5,TRBV5-4,TRBD2,.,CASSLESSGETQYF,TGTGCCAGCAGCTTGGAATCTAGCGGGGAGACCCAGTACTTC
TRBJ1-1,TRBV6-5,TRBD1,few,CASSYGTGHTEAFF,TGTGCCAGCAGTTACGGGACAGGGCACACTGAAGCTTTCTTT
TRBJ2-5,TRBV19,.,.,CASSIDRNQETQYF,TGTGCCAGTAGTATTGACAGGAACCAAGAGACCCAGTACTTC
TRBJ2-7,TRBV2,.,.,CASSEAEGLQYF,TGTGCCAGCAGTGAAGCTGAGGGTCTGCAGTACTTC
TRBJ1-1,TRBV6-1,TRBD1,.,CASSETDRGPEAFF,TGTGCCAGCAGTGAAACCGACAGGGGCCCTGAAGCTTTCTTT
TRBJ2-7,TRBV4-2,.,.,CASSYTSEAPYEQYF,TGTGCCAGCAGCTACACGTCTGAGGCCCCATACGAGCAGTACTTC
TRBJ2-2,TRBV7-9,TRBD1,.,CASSPGSGQGTGELFF,TGTGCCAGCAGCCCTGGGTCCGGACAGGGCACCGGGGAGCTGTTTTTT
TRBJ1-2,TRBV3-1/TRBV3-2,.,.,CASSQNREGGYTF,TGTGCCAGCAGCCAAAACAGGGAGGGGGGCTACACCTTC
TRBJ2-3,TRBV30,.,.,CAWSLGLGTDTQYF,TGTGCCTGGAGTTTAGGACTGGGCACAGATACGCAGTATTTT
TRBJ1-5,TRBV7-9,.,medium-sized,CASSPSTELGQPQHF,TGTGCCAGCAGCCCCTCGACAGAACTGGGACAGCCCCAGCATTTT
TRBJ2-5,TRBV2,.,.,CASKVESETQYF,TGTGCCAGCAAGGTGGAGAGCGAGACCCAGTACTTC
TRBJ1-4,TRBV6-5,.,.,CASSRGGSNEKLFF,TGTGCCAGCAGCCGAGGGGGATCTAATGAAAAACTGTTTTTT
TRBJ2-1,TRBV5-1,TRBD2,.,CASSLLTSGGRYEQFF,TGCGCCAGCAGCTTGCTTACTAGCGGGGGGCGGTATGAGCAGTTCTTC
TRBJ1-4,TRBV16,TRBD1,.,CASSQFGTAVNEKLFF,TGTGCCAGCAGCCAATTTGGGACAGCTGTTAATGAAAAACTGTTTTTT
TRBJ2-1,TRBV12-3/TRBV12-4,TRBD2,.,CASTLGGGYEQFF,TGTGCCAGCACTCTAGGCGGGGGTTATGAGCAGTTCTTC
TRBJ2-3,TRBV7-6,TRBD1,.,CASSSGQGAPDTQYF,TGTGCCAGCAGCTCTGGACAGGGGGCCCCAGATACGCAGTATTTT
TRBJ2-5,TRBV7-2,.,.,CASSLEVLGGRKTQYF,TGTGCCAGCAGCTTAGAGGTACTGGGGGGAAGGAAGACCCAGTACTTC
TRBJ1-5,TRBV19,.,.,CASSPEVGGFNQPQHF,TGTGCCAGTAGTCCCGAGGTGGGAGGGTTCAATCAGCCCCAGCATTTT
TRBJ2-7,TRBV5-1,TRBD1,.,CASSMGQSSYEQYF,TGCGCCAGCAGCATGGGACAGAGCTCCTACGAGCAGTACTTC
TRBJ2-7,TRBV29-1,TRBD2,.,CSVLLAGGLYEQYF,TGCAGCGTGCTACTAGCGGGGGGACTCTACGAGCAGTACTTC
TRBJ2-3,TRBV7-8,.,once,CASSFRDYATDTQYF,TGTGCCAGCAGCTTTCGAGACTATGCGACAGATACGCAGTATTTT
TRBJ2-2,TRBV5-1,.,.,CASSLVQNTGELFF,TGCGCCAGCAGCTTGGTTCAGAACACCGGGGAGCTGTTTTTT
TRBJ1-5,TRBV6-5,TRBD1,.,CASRATGGGQPQHF,TGTGCCAGCAGGGCCACAGGGGGCGGACAGCCCCAGCATTTT
TRBJ2-2,TRBV5-1,.,.,CASSWDSGAGELFF,TGCGCCAGCAGCTGGGACTCCGGGGCGGGGGAGCTGTTTTTT
TRBJ1-5,TRBV30,TRBD1,.,CAWSRPGQIGQPQHF,TGTGCCTGGAGCCGACCGGGACAGATCGGTCAGCCCCAGCATTTT
TRBJ1-5,TRBV6-8,TRBD1,.,CASSSFIDRVGNQPQHF,TGTGCCAGCAGCTCATTTATCGACAGGGTAGGGAATCAGCCCCAGCATTTT
TRBJ2-3,TRBV29-1,TRBD1,.,CSAEGTGGNTDTQYF,TGCAGCGCCGAAGGGACAGGGGGCAACACAGATACGCAGTATTTT
TRBJ2-7,TRBV12-3/TRBV12-4,TRBD1,.,CASSTTGYEQYF,TGTGCCAGCAGCACGACAGGGTACGAGCAGTACTTC
TRBJ1-5,TRBV19,.,.,CASRPMDSNSNQPQHF,TGTGCCAGTAGACCAATGGACAGTAATAGCAATCAGCCCCAGCATTTT
TRBJ2-4,TRBV5-8,TRBD1,.,CASSLRTGGNIQYF,TGTGCCAGCAGCTTGAGGACAGGGGGGAACATTCAGTACTTC
TRBJ1-5,TRBV5-4,TRBD1,.,CASSRDRSQPQHF,TGTGCCAGCAGCCGGGACAGGAGCCAGCCCCAGCATTTT
TRBJ1-1,TRBV4-1,.,.,CASSPQATQALNTEAFF,TGCGCCAGCAGCCCCCAGGCCACCCAGGCTCTGAACACTGAAGCTTTCTTT
TRBJ2-1,TRBV12-3/TRBV12-4,.,.,CASSTEGEQFF,TGTGCCAGCAGTACGGAGGGTGAGCAGTTCTTC
TRBJ2-4,TRBV5-1,.,.,CASSLEQLAKNIQYF,TGCGCCAGCAGCTTGGAACAGCTAGCCAAAAACATTCAGTACTTC
TRBJ1-5,TRBV5-8,.,.,CASSSRGYSLSNQPQHF,TGTGCCAGCAGCAGCCGGGGATATAGCTTAAGCAATCAGCCCCAGCATTTT
TRBJ1-6,TRBV7-2,TRBD1,.,CASSLAAMGTDNSPLHF,TGTGCCAGCAGCTTAGCAGCTATGGGGACAGACAATTCACCCCTCCACTTT
TRBJ2-1,TRBV5-4,TRBD1,.,CASSLGGGDPYNEQFF,TGTGCCAGCAGCTTGGGAGGGGGCGATCCGTACAATGAGCAGTTCTTC
TRBJ1-3,TRBV30,.,.,CAWTGSGNTIYF,TGTGCCTGGACGGGCTCTGGAAACACCATATATTTT
TRBJ1-6,TRBV6-5,.,.,CASRGSYNSPLHF,TGTGCCAGCAGGGGGAGCTATAATTCACCCCTCCACTTT
TRBJ1-1,TRBV7-9,.,.,CASSPKDRNTEAFF,TGTGCCAGCAGCCCGAAAGACAGGAACACTGAAGCTTTCTTT
TRBJ1-1,TRBV5-1,.,.,CASSLSADTEAFF,TGCGCCAGCAGCTTGTCAGCGGACACTGAAGCTTTCTTT
TRBJ2-5,TRBV19,.,.,CASSIDPGGTRQETQYF,TGTGCCAGTAGTATAGACCCGGGGGGCACCCGCCAAGAGACCCAGTACTTC
TRBJ2-7,TRBV7-6,TRBD2,few,CASSPAGGPYEQYF,TGTGCCAGCAGCCCCGCGGGGGGCCCCTACGAGCAGTACTTC
TRBJ1-2,TRBV19,TRBD1,.,CASSRDRAFGSGYTF,TGTGCCAGTAGTCGGGACAGGGCTTTCGGATCTGGCTACACCTTC
TRBJ2-5,TRBV2,TRBD2,.,CASNLPAGGVETQYF,TGTGCCAGCAACCTCCCCGCGGGGGGGGTAGAGACCCAGTACTTC
TRBJ2-5,TRBV24-1,TRBD1,.,CATSLTGGEETQYF,TGTGCCACCAGTTTGACAGGGGGCGAGGAGACCCAGTACTTC
TRBJ1-1,TRBV7-9,.,.,CASSQGLSEAFF,TGTGCCAGCAGCCAGGGTCTCTCTGAAGCTTTCTTT
TRBJ2-3,TRBV5-5,.,.,CASSLDSFSTDTQYF,TGTGCCAGCAGCTTAGACAGCTTCTCCACAGATACGCAGTATTTT
TRBJ1-1,TRBV19,TRBD1,.,CASSPTDRVNTEAFF,TGTGCCAGTAGCCCTACCGACAGGGTGAACACTGAAGCTTTCTTT